One and the same sample provided the 6 T cell receptor beta chains below, sequenced in a study of cytomegalovirus exposure and HLA in healthy donors. PCR was performed using 60 Vbeta and 13 Jbeta primers. TCRdb's copy holds only in-frame clones and misses some; the assay was immunoSEQ multiplex PCR. The sample lists 90,000 to 150,000 clones; 60% to 75% were seen once. The specimen sequenced was PBMCs. Receptors were obtained from a woman aged 40 to 50 in good health and CMV-seropositive.

The rearrangement links TRBV30 to TRBJ2-7, with 7 bases aligning to TRBD1. CDR3 length equals 15 residues. V trimming: 2 bases; J trimming: 0 bases; junction bases outside the gene matches: 7. The germline V gene encodes CDR1 GTSNPN and CDR2 SVGIG (reference sequence). The CDR3 DNA sequence: TGTGCCTGGAGTAAGCCAGGGGGTCTCTCCTACGAGCAGTACTTC. It encodes CAWSKPGGLSYEQYF.

This clone has just a few counts. This chain links TRBV6-1 with TRBJ1-5; tentative D call: TRBD1 (6 bases). Trimming left V 7 bases short and J 4 bases short, with 14 bases between. CDR3 length equals 14 residues. CDR1 and CDR2 (germline): MNHNS, SASEGT. CDR3 in amino acids: CASTAGVGNQPQHF. DNA of the CDR3: TGTGCCAGCACCGCAGGGGTAGGGAATCAGCCCCAGCATTTT.

The CDR3 DNA sequence: TGTGCCAGCAGCTTAGAATTTCGCGTCAGGGGTTCGGGAAACACCATATATTTT. It yields the protein CASSLEFRVRGSGNTIYF. The chain recombines TRBV7-2 with TRBJ1-3; possible D gene TRBD1, 6 bases. This CDR3 region has 18 residues. Trimming left V 1 base short and J 4 bases short, with 20 bases between. The germline gives CDR1 SGHTA, CDR2 FQGNSA.

The rearrangement uses TRBV7-2 and TRBJ2-7, with 7 bases matching TRBD1. Germline CDR1 reads SGHTA; CDR2 reads FQGNSA. V lost 7 bases and J lost 4; bases outside the gene matches: 13. The CDR3 runs 15 residues. The CDR3 sequence is CASNKENRGNYEQYF. As DNA, the CDR3 is TGTGCCAGCAATAAGGAGAACAGGGGAAATTACGAGCAGTACTTC.

J is TRBJ2-3 and V is TRBV7-8, with 8 bases matching TRBD2. The CDR3 length is 15 residues. V was clipped by 2 bases and J by 5 bases; unmatched bases: 6. Per the germline V gene, CDR1 is SGHVS and CDR2 is FQNEAQ. This CDR3 is CASSLTGGQVDTQYF. In DNA form, the CDR3 reads TGTGCCAGCAGCTTAACGGGGGGGCAGGTAGATACGCAGTATTTT. The whole variable domain, filled in from reference TRBV7-8 and TRBJ2-3, reads GAGVSQSPRYKVAKRGQDVALRCDPISGHVSLFWYQQALGQGPEFLTYFQNEAQLDKSGLPSDRFFAERPEGSVSTLKIQRTQQEDSAVYLCASSLTGGQVDTQYFGPGTRLTVL.

The chain couples TRBV6-4 to TRBJ1-1; D is uncertain. Germline V gene sequence: CDR1 MRHNA, CDR2 SNTAGT. The CDR3 spans 13 residues. The V and J ends lost 7 bases and 0 bases respectively, with 9 bases between them. CDR3 DNA sequence: TGTGCCAGCAAACTAAAGGTGAACACTGAAGCTTTCTTT. It specifies CASKLKVNTEAFF.